The 21 T cell receptor beta chains in this list originate from one sample, sequenced in a study of regulatory T cells in long-lasting Graves disease. The TCR beta library used iRepertoire HTBI primers with Arm-PCR amplification of CDR3. One entry per CDR3 protein results from TCRdb running MiXCR on the multiplex PCR reads. In the table there are approximately 400,000 distinct CDR3 sequences, roughly a quarter of which are singletons. Time point given: persistent/refractory GD, antithyroid drugs over 5 years with positive TRAb. Following extraction of RNA from PBMCs, that RNA was used to make the TCR library. Sequencing used peripheral blood mononuclear cells (PBMCs), obtained when the disease was refractory, from a patient treated with antithyroid drugs. All receptors derive from a female donor with Graves disease.

This clonotype turned up a few times. The V gene is TRBV6-9, the J gene TRBJ1-1; no definite D call. The V end was cut by 3 bases, the J end by 1 base, with 12 bases between. The CDR3 extends over 15 amino acids. Germline V CDR1 and CDR2: MNHGY, SVAAGI. Written as DNA, the CDR3 is TGTGCCAGCAGTTACCTTAAGGCGGGGAACACTGAAGCTTTCTTT. It yields the protein CASSYLKAGNTEAFF.

Ten or more counts support this clonotype. The gene calls are TRBV2 and TRBJ2-3, with 9 bases identical to TRBD2. The length of the CDR3 is 14 residues. V lost 4 bases and J lost 5; bases outside the gene matches: 4. Germline V CDR1 and CDR2: SNHLY, FYNNEI. The CDR3 protein is CASSGGSGRDTQYF. The CDR3 DNA sequence: TGTGCCAGCAGTGGGGGTAGCGGGAGAGATACGCAGTATTTT.

In this sample, this clonotype turned up many times. The V and J genes are TRBV3-1 and TRBJ2-4; tentatively, D is TRBD2 (6 bases). Trimming stripped 1 base from V and 7 bases from J, with 11 bases between. This CDR3 has 14 amino acids. Germline V gene lookup returns CDR1 LGHDT and CDR2 YNNKEL (reference sequence). The CDR3 loop reads CASSQVEGSNIQYF. For the CDR3, the DNA is TGTGCCAGCAGCCAAGTGGAGGGTTCGAACATTCAGTACTTC.

As regards this clonotype: A much larger clonotype is one base distant, so this may be a read error. The rearrangement uses TRBV28 and TRBJ1-1; no definite D call. Per the germline V gene, CDR1 is MDHEN and CDR2 is SYDVKM. V lost 6 bases and J lost 1, with 9 bases in between. This CDR3 region has 13 residues. The CDR3 sequence: CASRPTTNTEAFF. The CDR3 DNA follows: TGTGCCAGCAGACCTACAACGAACACTGAAGCTTTCTTT.

The V gene is TRBV27, the J gene TRBJ2-2, with D perhaps matching TRBD2 (6 bases). CDR3 length equals 17 residues. Per germline, CDR1 MNHEY and CDR2 SMNVEV (reference sequence). V shed 5 bases and J shed 2 bases, with 18 bases lying between them. For the CDR3, the DNA is TGTGCCAGCAGTCTCCCCCGACTAGGTCCTAACACCGGGGAGCTGTTTTTT. Protein: CASSLPRLGPNTGELFF.

V and J are TRBV27 and TRBJ2-2, with D unclear. Germline assignment: CDR1 MNHEY and CDR2 SMNVEV (reference sequence). The CDR3 is 13 residues long. V was clipped by 4 bases and J by 6 bases, with 9 bases between them. CDR3 bases: TGTGCCAGCAGTTGGAAGCGCGCCGGGGAGCTGTTTTTT. This sequence encodes CASSWKRAGELFF.

The genes are TRBV20-1 and TRBJ2-2; 10 positions match TRBD2. This CDR3 has 17 residues. V lost 0 bases and J lost 1; bases outside the gene matches: 5. Germline loops: CDR1 DFQATT, CDR2 SNEGSKA (reference sequence). The CDR3 spells CSARDGSSGRNTGELFF. The CDR3 coding sequence is TGCAGTGCTAGAGATGGGTCTAGCGGGAGGAACACCGGGGAGCTGTTTTTT.

This clonotype has just a few counts. The rearrangement links TRBV29-1 to TRBJ2-5; unclear D gene. In germline, CDR1 is SQVTM, CDR2 ANQGSEA. The CDR3 contains 14 residues. Trimming removed 5 bases at V and 9 bases at J, with 22 bases between. CDR3 protein: CSVRYRHTGFPQYF. CDR3 bases: TGCAGCGTTAGATATAGGCACACCGGATTCCCCCAGTACTTC.

This clonotype was detected a few times. The genes are TRBV13 and TRBJ2-7; TRBD2 matches 9 bases. CDR1 PRHDT and CDR2 FYEKMQ come from the germline V gene (reference sequence). After removal of 8 bases from V and 3 bases from J, the junction contained 11 bases not matched to a gene. This CDR3 contains 15 residues. The CDR3 spells CASGLSGGRGYEQYF. CDR3 sequence (DNA): TGTGCCAGCGGGTTGTCGGGCGGGAGGGGCTACGAGCAGTACTTC.

This clonotype was counted between two and nine times. The chain combines TRBV7-2 with TRBJ2-7; D is undetermined. Per the germline V gene, CDR1 is SGHTA and CDR2 is FQGNSA. Trimming removed 5 bases at V and 2 bases at J, with 16 bases between. The CDR3 length is 15 residues. For the CDR3, the DNA is TGTGCCAGCAGCCCCGATTCAGACTTTCCCTACGAGCAGTACTTC. Its translation is CASSPDSDFPYEQYF.

This clonotype was seen repeatedly, ten times or more. The chain carries TRBV28 and TRBJ1-1; D unresolved. V was cut by 7 bases and J by 9 bases, with 12 bases left in between. The CDR3 extends over 11 amino acids. CDR1 is MDHEN, CDR2 SYDVKM, per germline. The CDR3 DNA follows: TGTGCCAGCAACGTTGGCAGAAAAGCTTTCTTT. It is translated as CASNVGRKAFF. Filled out from reference TRBV28 and TRBJ1-1, the complete variable domain reads DVKVTQSSRYLVKRTGEKVFLECVQDMDHENMFWYRQDPGLGLRLIYFSYDVKMKEKGDIPEGYSVSREKKERFSLILESASTNQTSMYLCASNVGRKAFFGQGTRLTVV.

V and J are TRBV18 and TRBJ2-2; D is unresolved. Looked up from germline, CDR1 is KGHSH and CDR2 is LQKENI. V lost 3 bases and J lost 3, with 14 bases in between. The CDR3 covers 16 residues. The CDR3 reads CASSPQSKRDTGELFF. CDR3 coding DNA: TGTGCCAGCTCACCGCAGTCTAAACGGGACACCGGGGAGCTGTTTTTT.

V usage is TRBV29-1 and J usage is TRBJ1-1; D unresolved. Germline lookup yields CDR1 SQVTM and CDR2 ANQGSEA. Between the trimmed V and J ends, which lost 7 bases and 5 bases, there was a span of 17 bases. The CDR3 consists of 13 residues. CDR3 sequence reads: CSAYAGEATEAFF. The CDR3 DNA reads as TGCAGCGCCTACGCCGGGGAGGCGACTGAAGCTTTCTTT.

J is TRBJ1-3 and V is TRBV3-1; D gene ambiguous. The CDR3 covers 16 residues. From germline, CDR1 is LGHDT and CDR2 YNNKEL (reference sequence). The V gene lost 0 bases and the J gene lost 5 bases, with 14 bases spanning the gap. The CDR3 DNA sequence: TGTGCCAGCAGCCAAGATCCGGGATTCATCAGAAACACCATATATTTT. This gives the protein CASSQDPGFIRNTIYF. Full variable domain (rest looked up from reference TRBV3-1 and TRBJ1-3): DTAVSQTPKYLVTQMGNDKSIKCEQNLGHDTMYWYKQDSKKFLKIMFSYNNKELIINETVPNRFSPKSPDKAHLNLHINSLELGDSAVYFCASSQDPGFIRNTIYFGEGSWLTVV.

This clonotype was picked up many times. The CDR3 DNA reads TGTGCAATTAATCAGGGGGCGCGGGGAAATCAGCCCCAGCATTTT. Amino acids: CAINQGARGNQPQHF. The J gene is TRBJ1-5, the V gene TRBV28; TRBD1 matches 8 bases. This CDR3 has 15 amino acids. CDR1 MDHEN and CDR2 SYDVKM come from the germline V gene.

The gene calls are TRBV5-1 and TRBJ2-5; 9 bases line up with TRBD2. Germline loops: CDR1 SGHRS, CDR2 YFSETQ. There are 18 residues in the CDR3. V dropped 7 bases and J dropped 4; count of bases not matched to a gene: 20. The DNA for the CDR3 is TGCGCCAGCTCTCGGAGGGCTAGCGGGGACGCCGTTGGAGAGACCCAGTACTTC. Protein sequence: CASSRRASGDAVGETQYF.

J is TRBJ1-5 and V is TRBV19; TRBD1 might be the D (6 bases). The length of the CDR3 is 16 residues. Germline lookup yields CDR1 LNHDA and CDR2 SQIVND (reference sequence). V was shortened by 7 bases and J by 3 bases, with 19 bases between the two germline ends. The CDR3 protein is CASKGATGRLNQPQHF. The DNA of the CDR3 is TGTGCCAGTAAAGGGGCCACAGGGCGACTCAATCAGCCCCAGCATTTT.

The rearrangement links TRBV19 to TRBJ2-6; 7 nucleotides agree with TRBD2. Germline CDR1 and CDR2: LNHDA and SQIVND (reference sequence). After removal of 2 bases from V and 4 bases from J, the junction contained 5 bases not matched to a gene. The CDR3 extends over 16 amino acids. CDR3 protein: CASSIREGTGANVLTF. As DNA, the CDR3 is TGTGCCAGTAGTATAAGGGAGGGCACCGGGGCCAACGTCCTGACTTTC.

The V call is TRBV5-1, the J call TRBJ2-2; 8 bases match TRBD2. With V trimmed by 1 base and J by 6 bases, 11 bases remained unmatched. Germline V gives CDR1 SGHRS, CDR2 YFSETQ. This CDR3 is built from 17 residues. This chain's CDR3 is CASSLRISGSNAGELFF. The CDR3 bases are TGCGCCAGCAGCTTGAGGATAAGCGGGAGTAACGCCGGGGAGCTGTTTTTT.

The chain recombines TRBV2 with TRBJ2-5; perhaps TRBD1 as D (6 bases). The end of the DNA is better explained by TRBJ2-1, so the J call may be wrong. The CDR3 spans 14 residues. Germline V gene data show CDR1 as SNHLY and CDR2 as FYNNEI. The CDR3 is CASRTPKGENEQFF. The CDR3 DNA follows: TGTGCCAGCAGGACCCCTAAGGGGGAGAATGAGCAGTTCTTC.

This chain's CDR3 is CASKVRQMNTEAFF. The CDR3 nucleotides read TGTGCCAGTAAGGTGAGACAGATGAACACTGAAGCTTTCTTT. The gene calls are TRBV19 and TRBJ1-1; tentatively, D is TRBD1 (5 bases). The ends were cut back, 7 bases at V and 0 bases at J, with 12 bases in the middle. The CDR3 contains 14 residues. From germline, CDR1 is LNHDA and CDR2 SQIVND (reference sequence).